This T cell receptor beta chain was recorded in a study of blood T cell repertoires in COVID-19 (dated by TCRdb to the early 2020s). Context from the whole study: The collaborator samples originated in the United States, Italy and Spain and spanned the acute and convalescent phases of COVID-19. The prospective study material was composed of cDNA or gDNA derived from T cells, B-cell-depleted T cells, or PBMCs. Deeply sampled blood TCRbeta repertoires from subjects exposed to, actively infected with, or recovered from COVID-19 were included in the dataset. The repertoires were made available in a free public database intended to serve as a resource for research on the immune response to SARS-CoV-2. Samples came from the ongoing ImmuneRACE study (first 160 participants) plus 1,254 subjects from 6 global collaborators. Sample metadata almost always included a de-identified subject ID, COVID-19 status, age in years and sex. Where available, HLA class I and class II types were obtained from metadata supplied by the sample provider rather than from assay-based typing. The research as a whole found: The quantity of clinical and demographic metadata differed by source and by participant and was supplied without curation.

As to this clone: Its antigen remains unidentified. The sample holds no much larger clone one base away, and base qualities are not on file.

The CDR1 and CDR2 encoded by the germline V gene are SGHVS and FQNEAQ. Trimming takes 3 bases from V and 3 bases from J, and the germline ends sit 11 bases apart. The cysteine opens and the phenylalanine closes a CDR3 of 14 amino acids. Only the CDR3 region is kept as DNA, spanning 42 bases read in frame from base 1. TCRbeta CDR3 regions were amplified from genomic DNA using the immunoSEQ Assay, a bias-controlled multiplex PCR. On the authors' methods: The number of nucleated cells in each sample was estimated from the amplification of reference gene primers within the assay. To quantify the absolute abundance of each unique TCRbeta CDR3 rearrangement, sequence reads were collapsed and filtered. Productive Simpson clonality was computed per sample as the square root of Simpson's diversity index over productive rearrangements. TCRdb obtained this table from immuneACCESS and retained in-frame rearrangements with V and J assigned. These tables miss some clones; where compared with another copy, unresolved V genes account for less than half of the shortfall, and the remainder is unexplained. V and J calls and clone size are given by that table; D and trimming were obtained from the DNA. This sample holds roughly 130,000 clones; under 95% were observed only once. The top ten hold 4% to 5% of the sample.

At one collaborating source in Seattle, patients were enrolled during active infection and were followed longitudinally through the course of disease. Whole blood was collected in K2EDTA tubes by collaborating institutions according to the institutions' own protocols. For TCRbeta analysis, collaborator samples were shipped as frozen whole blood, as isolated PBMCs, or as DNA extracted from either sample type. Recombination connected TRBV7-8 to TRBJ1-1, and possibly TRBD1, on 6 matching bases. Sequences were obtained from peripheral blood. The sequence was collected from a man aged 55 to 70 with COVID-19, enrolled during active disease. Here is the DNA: TGTGCCAGCAGCTTTACAGGGTTGGACACTGAAGCTTTCTTT. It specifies CASSFTGLDTEAFF.